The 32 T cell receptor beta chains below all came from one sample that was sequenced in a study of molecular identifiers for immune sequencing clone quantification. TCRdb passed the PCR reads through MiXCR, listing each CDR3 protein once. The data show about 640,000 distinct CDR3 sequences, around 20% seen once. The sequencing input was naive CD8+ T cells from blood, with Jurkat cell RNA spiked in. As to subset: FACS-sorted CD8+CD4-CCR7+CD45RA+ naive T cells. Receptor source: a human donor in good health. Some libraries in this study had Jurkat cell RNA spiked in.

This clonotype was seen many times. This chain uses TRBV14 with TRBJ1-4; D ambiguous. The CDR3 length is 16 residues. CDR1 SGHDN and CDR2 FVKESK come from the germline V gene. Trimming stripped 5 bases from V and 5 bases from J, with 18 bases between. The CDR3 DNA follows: TGTGCCAGCAGCAAGAGTCTGGATTTCGGGAATGAAAAACTGTTTTTT. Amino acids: CASSKSLDFGNEKLFF.

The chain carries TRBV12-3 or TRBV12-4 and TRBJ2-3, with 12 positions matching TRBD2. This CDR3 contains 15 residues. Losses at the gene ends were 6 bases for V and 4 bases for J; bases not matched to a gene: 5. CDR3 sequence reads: CASSRTSGVPDTQYF. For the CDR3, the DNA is TGTGCCAGCAGCCGGACTAGCGGGGTCCCAGATACGCAGTATTTT.

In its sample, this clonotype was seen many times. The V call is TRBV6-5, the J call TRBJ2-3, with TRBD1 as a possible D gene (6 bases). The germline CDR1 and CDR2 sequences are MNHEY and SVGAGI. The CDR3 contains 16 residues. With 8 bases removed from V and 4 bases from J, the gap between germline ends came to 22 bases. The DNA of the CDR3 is TGTGCCAGCGGGACCGACCACAGGGCTTGGGCAGATACGCAGTATTTT. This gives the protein CASGTDHRAWADTQYF.

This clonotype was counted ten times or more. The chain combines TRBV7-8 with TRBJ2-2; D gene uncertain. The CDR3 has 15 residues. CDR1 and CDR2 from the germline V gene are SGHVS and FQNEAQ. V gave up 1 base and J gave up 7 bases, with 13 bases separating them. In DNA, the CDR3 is TGTGCCAGCAGCTTAGTCCAAGTTTATATCGGGGAGCTGTTTTTT. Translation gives CASSLVQVYIGELFF.

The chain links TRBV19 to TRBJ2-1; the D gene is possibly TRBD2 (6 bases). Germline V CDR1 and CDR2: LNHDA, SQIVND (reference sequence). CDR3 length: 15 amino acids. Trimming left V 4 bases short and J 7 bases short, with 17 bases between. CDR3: CASSTGFGSSNEQFF. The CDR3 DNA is TGTGCCAGTAGTACTGGTTTCGGGAGTTCTAATGAGCAGTTCTTC.

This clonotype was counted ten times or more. CDR3 coding DNA: TGCAGCCTTCCCACCGGAATAGAAGCTTTCTTT. Translation gives CSLPTGIEAFF. This rearrangement joins TRBV29-1 to TRBJ1-1; D call uncertain. Per the germline V gene, CDR1 is SQVTM and CDR2 is ANQGSEA. V was clipped by 8 bases and J by 8 bases, with 15 bases between them. The CDR3 loop spans 11 amino acids.

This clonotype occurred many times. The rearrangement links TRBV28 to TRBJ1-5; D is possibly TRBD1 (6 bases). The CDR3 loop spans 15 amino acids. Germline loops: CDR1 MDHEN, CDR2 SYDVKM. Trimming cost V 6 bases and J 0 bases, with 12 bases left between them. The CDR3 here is CASRKQGYSNQPQHF. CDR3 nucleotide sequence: TGTGCCAGCAGGAAACAGGGTTATAGCAATCAGCCCCAGCATTTT.

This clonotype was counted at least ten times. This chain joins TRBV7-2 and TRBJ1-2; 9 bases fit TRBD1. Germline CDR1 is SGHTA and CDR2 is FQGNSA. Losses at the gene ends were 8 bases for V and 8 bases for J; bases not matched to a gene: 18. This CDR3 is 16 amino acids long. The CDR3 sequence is CASSLGVWDRVFGYTF. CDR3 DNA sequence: TGTGCCAGCTCCCTTGGAGTCTGGGACAGGGTGTTCGGCTACACCTTC.

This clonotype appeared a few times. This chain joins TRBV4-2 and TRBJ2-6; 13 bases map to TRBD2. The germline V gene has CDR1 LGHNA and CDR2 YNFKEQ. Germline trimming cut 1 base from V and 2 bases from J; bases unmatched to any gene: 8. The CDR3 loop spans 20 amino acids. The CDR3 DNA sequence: TGTGCCAGCAGCCAAGCATCAGTCGGACTAGCGGGAGCTGGGGCCAACGTCCTGACTTTC. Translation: CASSQASVGLAGAGANVLTF.

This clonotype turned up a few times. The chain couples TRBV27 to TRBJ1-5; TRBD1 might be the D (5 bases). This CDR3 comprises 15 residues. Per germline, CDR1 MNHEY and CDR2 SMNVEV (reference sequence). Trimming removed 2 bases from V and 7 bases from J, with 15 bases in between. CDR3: CASSLNPQRGQPQHF. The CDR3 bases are TGTGCCAGCAGTTTAAACCCCCAACGGGGGCAGCCCCAGCATTTT.

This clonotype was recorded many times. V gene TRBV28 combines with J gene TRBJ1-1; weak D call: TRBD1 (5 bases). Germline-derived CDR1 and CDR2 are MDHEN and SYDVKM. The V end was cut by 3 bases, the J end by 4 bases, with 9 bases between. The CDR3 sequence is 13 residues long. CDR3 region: CASSFKGTTEAFF. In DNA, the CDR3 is TGTGCCAGCAGTTTTAAGGGGACCACTGAAGCTTTCTTT.

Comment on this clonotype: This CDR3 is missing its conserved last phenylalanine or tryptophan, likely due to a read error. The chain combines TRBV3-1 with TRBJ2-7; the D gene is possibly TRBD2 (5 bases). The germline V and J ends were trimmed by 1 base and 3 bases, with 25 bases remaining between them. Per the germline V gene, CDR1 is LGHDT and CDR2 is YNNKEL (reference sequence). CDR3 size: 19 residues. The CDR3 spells CASSQAIGPLTHRDYEQYL. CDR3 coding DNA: TGTGCCAGCAGCCAAGCTATAGGGCCATTGACACATCGGGACTACGAGCAGTACCTC.

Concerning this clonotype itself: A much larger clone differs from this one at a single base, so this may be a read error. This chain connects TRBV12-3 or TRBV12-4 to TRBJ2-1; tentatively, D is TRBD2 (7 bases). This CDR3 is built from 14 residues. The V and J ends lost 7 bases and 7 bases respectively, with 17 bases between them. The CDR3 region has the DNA TGTGCCAGCACCAGGGACGGGGGGCTAAATGAGCAGTTCTTC. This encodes CASTRDGGLNEQFF.

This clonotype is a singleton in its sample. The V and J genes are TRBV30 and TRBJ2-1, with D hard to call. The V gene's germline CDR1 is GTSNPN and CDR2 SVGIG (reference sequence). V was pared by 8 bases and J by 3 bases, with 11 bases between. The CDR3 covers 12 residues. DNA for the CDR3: TGTGCCCTTGGAGATCTCTACAATGAGCAGTTCTTC. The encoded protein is CALGDLYNEQFF.

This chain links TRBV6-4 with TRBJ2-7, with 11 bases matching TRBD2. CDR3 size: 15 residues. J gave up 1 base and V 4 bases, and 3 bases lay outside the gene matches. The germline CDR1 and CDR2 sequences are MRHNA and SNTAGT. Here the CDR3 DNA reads TGTGCCAGCAGTGCACTAGCGGGAGCATCCTACGAGCAGTACTTC. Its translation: CASSALAGASYEQYF.

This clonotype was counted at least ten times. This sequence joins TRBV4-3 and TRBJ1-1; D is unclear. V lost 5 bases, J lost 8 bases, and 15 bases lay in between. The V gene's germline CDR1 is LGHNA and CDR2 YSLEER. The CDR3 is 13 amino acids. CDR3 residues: CASSETSGTEAFF. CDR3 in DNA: TGCGCCAGCAGCGAGACGAGCGGCACCGAAGCTTTCTTT.

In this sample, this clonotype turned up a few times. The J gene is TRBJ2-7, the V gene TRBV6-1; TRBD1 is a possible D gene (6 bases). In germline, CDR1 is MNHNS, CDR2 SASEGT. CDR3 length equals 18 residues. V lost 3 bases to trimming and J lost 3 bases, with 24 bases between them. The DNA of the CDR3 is TGTGCCAGCAGTGACCACAGGGATTGGGGTGCGGTAGGCTACGAGCAGTACTTC. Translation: CASSDHRDWGAVGYEQYF.

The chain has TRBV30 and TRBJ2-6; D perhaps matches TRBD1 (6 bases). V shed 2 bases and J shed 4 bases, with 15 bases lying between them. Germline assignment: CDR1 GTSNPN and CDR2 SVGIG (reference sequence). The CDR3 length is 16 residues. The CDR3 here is CAWSWGPGVGANVLTF. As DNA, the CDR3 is TGTGCCTGGAGTTGGGGACCAGGGGTGGGGGCCAACGTCCTGACTTTC.

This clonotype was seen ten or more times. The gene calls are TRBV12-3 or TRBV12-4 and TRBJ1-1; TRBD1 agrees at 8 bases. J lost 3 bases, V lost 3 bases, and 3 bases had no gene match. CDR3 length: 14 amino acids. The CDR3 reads CASSFRQGYTEAFF. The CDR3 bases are TGTGCCAGCAGTTTCCGACAGGGGTACACTGAAGCTTTCTTT.

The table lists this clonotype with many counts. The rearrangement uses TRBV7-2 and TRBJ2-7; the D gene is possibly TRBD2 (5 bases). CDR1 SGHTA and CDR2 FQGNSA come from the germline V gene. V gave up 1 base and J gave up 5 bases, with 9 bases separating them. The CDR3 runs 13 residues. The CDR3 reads CASSLELANEQYF. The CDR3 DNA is TGTGCCAGCAGCTTAGAATTAGCGAACGAGCAGTACTTC.

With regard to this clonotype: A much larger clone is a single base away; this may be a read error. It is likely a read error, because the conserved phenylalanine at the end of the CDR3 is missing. The CDR3 region has the DNA TGCGCCAGCAGCCAAGACACAGCAACTAATGAAAAACTGTTTCTT. It specifies CASSQDTATNEKLFL. V is TRBV4-3 and J is TRBJ1-4; D is ambiguous. This CDR3 region has 15 residues. With 0 bases removed from V and 0 bases from J, the gap between germline ends came to 5 bases. Germline values: CDR1 LGHNA, CDR2 YSLEER.

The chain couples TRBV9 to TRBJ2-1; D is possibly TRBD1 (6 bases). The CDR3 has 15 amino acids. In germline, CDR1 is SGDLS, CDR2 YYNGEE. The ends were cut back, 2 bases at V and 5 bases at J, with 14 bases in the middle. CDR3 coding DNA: TGTGCCAGCAGCGTCTACGGACAGCAAAACAATGAGCAGTTCTTC. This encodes CASSVYGQQNNEQFF.

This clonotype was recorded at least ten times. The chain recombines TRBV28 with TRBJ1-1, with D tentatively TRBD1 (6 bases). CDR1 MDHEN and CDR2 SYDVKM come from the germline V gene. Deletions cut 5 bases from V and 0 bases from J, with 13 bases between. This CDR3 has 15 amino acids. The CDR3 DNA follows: TGTGCCAGCAGTAAAGACAGGTTCATGAACACTGAAGCTTTCTTT. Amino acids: CASSKDRFMNTEAFF.

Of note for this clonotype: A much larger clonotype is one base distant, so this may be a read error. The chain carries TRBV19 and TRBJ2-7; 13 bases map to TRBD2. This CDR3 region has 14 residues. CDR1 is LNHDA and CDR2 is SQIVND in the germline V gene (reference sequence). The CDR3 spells CASSPGLAGFERYF. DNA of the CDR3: TGTGCCAGTAGTCCGGGACTAGCGGGGTTCGAGCGGTACTTC.

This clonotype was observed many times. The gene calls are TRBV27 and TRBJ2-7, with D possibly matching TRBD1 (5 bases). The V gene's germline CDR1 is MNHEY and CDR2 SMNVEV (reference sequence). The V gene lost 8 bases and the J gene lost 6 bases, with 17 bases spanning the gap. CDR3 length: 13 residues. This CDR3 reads CASGQSGFSEQYF. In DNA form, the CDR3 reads TGTGCCAGCGGACAAAGTGGGTTTAGCGAGCAGTACTTC.

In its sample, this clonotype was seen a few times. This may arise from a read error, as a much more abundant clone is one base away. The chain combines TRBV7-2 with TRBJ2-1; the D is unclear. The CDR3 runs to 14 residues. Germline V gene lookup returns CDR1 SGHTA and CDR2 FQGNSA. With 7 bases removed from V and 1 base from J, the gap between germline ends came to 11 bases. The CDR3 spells CASTDARSYNEQFF. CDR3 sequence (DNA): TGTGCCAGCACCGACGCTAGGTCCTACAATGAGCAGTTCTTC.

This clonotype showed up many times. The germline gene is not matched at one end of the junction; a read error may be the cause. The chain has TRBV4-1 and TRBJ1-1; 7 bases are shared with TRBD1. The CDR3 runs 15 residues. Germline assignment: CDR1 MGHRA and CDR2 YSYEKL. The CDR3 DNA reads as TGCGCCAGCAGCCAAGACAGGGGGACGAACGCTGAAGCTTTCTTT. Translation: CASSQDRGTNAEAFF.

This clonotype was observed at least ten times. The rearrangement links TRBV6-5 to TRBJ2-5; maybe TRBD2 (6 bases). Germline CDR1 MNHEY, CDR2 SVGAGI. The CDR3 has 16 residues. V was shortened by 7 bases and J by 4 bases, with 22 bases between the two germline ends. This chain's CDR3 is CASTAEEEGGGETQYF. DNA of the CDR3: TGTGCCAGCACCGCCGAGGAGGAGGGAGGCGGAGAGACCCAGTACTTC.

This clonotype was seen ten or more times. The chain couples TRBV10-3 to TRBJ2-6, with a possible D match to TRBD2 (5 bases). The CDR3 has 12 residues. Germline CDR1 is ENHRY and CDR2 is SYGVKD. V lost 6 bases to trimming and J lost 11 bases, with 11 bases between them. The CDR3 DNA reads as TGTGCCATCAGCAAAGCCGGGGACGTCCTGACTTTC. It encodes CAISKAGDVLTF.

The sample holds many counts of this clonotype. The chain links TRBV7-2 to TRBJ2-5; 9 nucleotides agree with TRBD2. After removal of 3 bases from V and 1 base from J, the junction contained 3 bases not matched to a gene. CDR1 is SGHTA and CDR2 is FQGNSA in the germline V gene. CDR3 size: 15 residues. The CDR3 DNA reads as TGTGCCAGCAGCTTCGCTAGCGGGACCCAAGAGACCCAGTACTTC. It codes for CASSFASGTQETQYF.

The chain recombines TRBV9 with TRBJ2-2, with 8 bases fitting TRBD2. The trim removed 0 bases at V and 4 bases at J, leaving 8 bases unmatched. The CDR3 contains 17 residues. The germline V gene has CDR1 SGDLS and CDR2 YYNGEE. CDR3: CASSVGGGGGSTGELFF. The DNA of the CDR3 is TGTGCCAGCAGCGTAGGAGGTGGCGGGGGGTCCACCGGGGAGCTGTTTTTT.

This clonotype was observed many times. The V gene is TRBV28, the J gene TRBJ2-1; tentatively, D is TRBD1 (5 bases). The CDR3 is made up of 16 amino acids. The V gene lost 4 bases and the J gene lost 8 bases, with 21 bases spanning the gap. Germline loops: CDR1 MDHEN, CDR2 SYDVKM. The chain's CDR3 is CASSSHQLMQGYEQFF. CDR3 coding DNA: TGTGCCAGCAGTTCACACCAATTGATGCAGGGCTATGAGCAGTTCTTC.